The T cell receptor (beta chain) under discussion was sequenced for a study of shared clonotypes between healthy human individuals. The study, taken as a whole, reports: With few donors, the genetic and exposure-history diversity represented was limited. Sharing across four donors was highest in naive CD4 (roughly 5%) and lowest in memory CD8 (around 0.4%).

The V gene's germline CDR1 is SGHRS and CDR2 YFSETQ. The CDR3 sequence is 15 residues long. V was clipped by 0 bases and J by 6 bases; unmatched bases: 7. Genomic DNA of each subset was evenly split across several immunoSEQ plates. TCRdb's table, derived via immunoSEQ multiplex PCR, lists solely in-frame clones and lacks some. This sample yields about 1 million clones, of which around 74% are seen a single time; about 1.4% belongs to the top ten. On this clone itself: Its antigen is not known.

The clonotype was recovered from a man younger than 35 in good health. The chain carries TRBV5-1 and TRBJ1-1, with 8 nucleotides matching TRBD1. Sequencing used memory CD4+ T cells sorted from blood. Subset of the sample: CD45RA-negative fraction. CDR3 residues: CASSLEDRDYPEAFF. The CDR3 coding sequence is TGCGCCAGCAGCTTGGAGGACAGGGATTACCCTGAAGCTTTCTTT.